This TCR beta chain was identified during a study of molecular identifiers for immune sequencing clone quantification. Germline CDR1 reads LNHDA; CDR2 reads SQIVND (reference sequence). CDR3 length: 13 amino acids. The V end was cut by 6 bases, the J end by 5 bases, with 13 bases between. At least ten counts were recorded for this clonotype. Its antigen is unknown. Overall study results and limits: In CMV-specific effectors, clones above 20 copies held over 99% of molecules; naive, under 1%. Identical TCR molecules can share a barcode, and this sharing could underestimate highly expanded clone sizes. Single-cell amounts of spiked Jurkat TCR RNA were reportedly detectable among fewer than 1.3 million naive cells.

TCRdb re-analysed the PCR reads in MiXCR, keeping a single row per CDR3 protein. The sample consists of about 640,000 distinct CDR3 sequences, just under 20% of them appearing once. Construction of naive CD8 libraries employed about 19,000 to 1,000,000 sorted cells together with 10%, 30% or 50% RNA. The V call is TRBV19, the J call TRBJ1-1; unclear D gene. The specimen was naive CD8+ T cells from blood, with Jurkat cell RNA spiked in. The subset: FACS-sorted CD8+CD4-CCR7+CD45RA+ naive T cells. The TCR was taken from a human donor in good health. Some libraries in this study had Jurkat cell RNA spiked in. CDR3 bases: TGTGCCAGTAGCACCACGGTAGGGACTGAAGCTTTCTTT. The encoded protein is CASSTTVGTEAFF.